This T cell receptor beta chain was sequenced in a study of type 1 and type 2 diabetes patients. Study-level results: Unmatched age and gender across groups might bias interpretation.

Notes on this clonotype: Its target is unknown.

This CDR3 comprises 13 residues. V lost 2 bases and J lost 1, with 8 bases in between. Germline lookup yields CDR1 SQVTM and CDR2 ANQGSEA. PCR was run on genomic DNA. The TCR beta CDR3 region was amplified using 30 forward and 13 reverse primers. MiXCR was run by TCRdb on the multiplex PCR reads, yielding one entry per CDR3 protein. In the table there are about 270,000 distinct CDR3 sequences, approximately 50% of which are singletons. The sample taken for sequencing was peripheral blood mononuclear cells (PBMCs). The J gene is TRBJ1-1, the V gene TRBV29-1; D remains unclear. This clonotype originated in a man younger than 30 with type 2 diabetes. DNA of the CDR3: TGCAGCGTTGAACAGAACCCGAACACTGAAGCTTTCTTT. Its translation is CSVEQNPNTEAFF. The full variable domain, its missing parts supplied by reference TRBV29-1 and TRBJ1-1, is SAVISQKPSRDICQRGTSLTIQCQVDSQVTMMFWYRQQPGQSLTLIATANQGSEATYESGFVIDKFPISRPNLTFSTLTVSNMSPEDSSIYLCSVEQNPNTEAFFGQGTRLTVV.